This T cell receptor beta chain originates from a study of T cell responses to AZD1222 COVID-19 vaccine. Across the study: Second doses were pooled across both intervals (about 4 or about 12 weeks).

As concerns this clone: Antigen specificity is unknown.

The germline gives CDR1 SGHDT, CDR2 YYEEEE. The CDR3 is 15 residues long. V lost 3 bases to trimming and J lost 4 bases; unmatched junction nucleotides: 6. Study-wide results and limits: Only a handful of AZD1222 recipients, several in all, had baseline seropositivity.

Produced via immunoSEQ multiplex PCR; TCRdb's table is partial and in-frame only. This sample has more than 100,000 clones, with around nine tenths found just once. This receptor was identified in an adult in good health. This specimen was peripheral blood, taken on day 0 of AZD1222 vaccination. This chain links TRBV5-6 with TRBJ1-5, with 8 bases lining up with TRBD1. CDR3 in DNA: TGTGCCAGCAGCTCCCGGGACAGGAGAAATCAGCCCCAGCATTTT. This encodes CASSSRDRRNQPQHF.